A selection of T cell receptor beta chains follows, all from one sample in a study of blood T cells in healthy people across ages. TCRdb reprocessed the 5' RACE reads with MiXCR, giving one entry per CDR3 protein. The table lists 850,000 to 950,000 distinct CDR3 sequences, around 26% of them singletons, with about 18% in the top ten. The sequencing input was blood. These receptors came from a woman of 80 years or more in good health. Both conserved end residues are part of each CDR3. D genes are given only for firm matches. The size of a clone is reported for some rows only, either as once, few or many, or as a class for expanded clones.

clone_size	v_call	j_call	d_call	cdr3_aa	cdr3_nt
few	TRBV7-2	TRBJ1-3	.	CASSLVAPPGNTIYF	TGTGCCAGCAGCTTAGTGGCGCCTCCTGGAAACACCATATATTTT
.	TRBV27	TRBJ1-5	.	CASSARGRDTQYFGPGTQHF	.
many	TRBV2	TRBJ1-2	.	CASSERGWNYGYTF	TGTGCCAGCAGTGAACGGGGGTGGAACTATGGCTACACCTTC
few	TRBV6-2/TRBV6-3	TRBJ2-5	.	CASRPFLGRWETQYF	TGTGCCAGCAGGCCGTTTCTGGGGCGGTGGGAGACCCAGTACTTC
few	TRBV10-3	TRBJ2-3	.	CAISDVDGTDTQYF	TGTGCCATCAGTGACGTCGACGGCACAGATACGCAGTATTTT
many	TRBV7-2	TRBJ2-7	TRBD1	CASSLYGTGLYEQYF	TGTGCCAGCAGCTTATACGGGACAGGACTCTACGAGCAGTACTTC
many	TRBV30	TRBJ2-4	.	CAWTPLGVGNIQYF	TGTGCCTGGACGCCTTTGGGAGTCGGAAACATTCAGTACTTC
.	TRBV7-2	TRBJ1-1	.	CASSFQQVTEAFF	TGTGCCAGCAGCTTCCAGCAGGTGACTGAAGCTTTCTTT
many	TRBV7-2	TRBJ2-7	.	CASSLGAGRSYEQYF	TGTGCCAGCAGCTTAGGGGCCGGACGCTCCTACGAGCAGTACTTC
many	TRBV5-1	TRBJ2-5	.	CASSLKVGGETQYF	TGCGCCAGCAGCTTGAAAGTCGGGGGAGAGACCCAGTACTTC
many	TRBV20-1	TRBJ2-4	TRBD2	CSAITGGPKNIQYF	TGCAGTGCTATTACGGGGGGGCCCAAAAACATTCAGTACTTC
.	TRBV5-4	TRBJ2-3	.	CASQGSTDTQYF	TGTGCCAGCCAAGGGAGCACAGATACGCAGTATTTT
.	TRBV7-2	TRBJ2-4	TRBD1	CASSPGGTGADIQYF	TGTGCCAGCAGCCCTGGGGGGACAGGGGCGGACATTCAGTACTTC
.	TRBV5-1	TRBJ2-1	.	CASSLAGRDLYNEQFF	TGCGCCAGCAGCTTGGCCGGCAGGGATCTATACAATGAGCAGTTCTTC
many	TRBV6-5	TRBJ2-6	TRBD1	CASSYYRGRDRGLSGANVLTF	TGTGCCAGCAGTTACTACCGGGGTAGGGACAGGGGACTCTCTGGGGCCAACGTCCTGACTTTC
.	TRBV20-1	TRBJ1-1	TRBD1	CSARQGTAEAFF	TGCAGTGCTCGACAGGGGACGGCTGAAGCTTTCTTT
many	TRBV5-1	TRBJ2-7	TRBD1	CASYKGQGRNEQYF	TGCGCCAGCTATAAAGGACAGGGGCGGAACGAGCAGTACTTC
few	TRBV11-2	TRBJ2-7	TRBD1	CASSGSRTGCYEQYF	TGTGCCAGCAGCGGCTCAAGGACAGGGTGTTACGAGCAGTACTTC
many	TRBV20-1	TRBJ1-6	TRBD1	CSAADRTGSNSPLHF	TGCAGTGCTGCGGACAGGACAGGGTCAAATTCACCCCTCCACTTT
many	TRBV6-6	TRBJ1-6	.	CASRIQGPESPLHF	TGTGCCAGCAGGATACAGGGACCAGAATCACCCCTCCACTTT
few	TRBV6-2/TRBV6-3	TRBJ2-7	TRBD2	CASSPGPQRGTYEQYF	TGTGCCAGCTCCCCAGGGCCACAGCGGGGGACCTACGAGCAGTACTTC
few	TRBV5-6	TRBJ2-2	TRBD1	CASSPTGGRNTGELFF	TGTGCCAGCAGCCCGACAGGGGGAAGAAATACCGGGGAGCTGTTTTTT
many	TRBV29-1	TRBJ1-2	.	CSGGRGDLHGYTF	TGCAGCGGGGGCCGGGGGGACCTACATGGCTACACCTTC
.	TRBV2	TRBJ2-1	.	CASSLTDRAMGNEQFF	TGTGCCAGCAGCCTTACGGACCGGGCTATGGGGAATGAGCAGTTCTTC
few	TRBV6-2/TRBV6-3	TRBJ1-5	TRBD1	CASTTGGQPQHF	TGTGCCAGCACCACAGGGGGACAGCCCCAGCATTTT
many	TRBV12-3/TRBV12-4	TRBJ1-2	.	CASSGRRNYGYTF	TGTGCCAGCAGTGGGAGGCGGAACTATGGCTACACCTTC
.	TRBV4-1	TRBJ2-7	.	CASSRSRAPAYNEQYF	TGCGCCAGCAGCCGGAGCCGGGCCCCGGCGTACAATGAGCAGTACTTC